The rows below give T cell receptor beta chains drawn from one sample of a study of human T cells and chemical hapten exposure. TCRdb passed the 5' RACE reads through MiXCR, listing each CDR3 protein once. Among 80,000 or so distinct CDR3 sequences, more than 15% were seen once, and the ten largest hold nearly 7%. All receptors derive from a female donor in good health. Each CDR3 is given with its conserved first and last residue. The order of the fields is CDR3 length, V gene, D gene, clone size, J gene, CDR3 protein, CDR3 DNA. A D gene is named only where the DNA matches it firmly. Part of the rows lack a size; the others show once, few, many or a class for expanded clones.

cdr3_length: 16
v_call: TRBV7-8
d_call: .
clone_size: few
j_call: TRBJ2-1
cdr3_aa: CASSLMGQSSYNEQFF
cdr3_nt: TGTGCCAGCAGCTTAATGGGGCAGAGCTCCTACAATGAGCAGTTCTTC

cdr3_length: 15
v_call: TRBV7-9
d_call: .
clone_size: few
j_call: TRBJ2-5
cdr3_aa: CASSLLSRREETQYF
cdr3_nt: TGTGCCAGCAGCTTATTGTCCCGGCGAGAAGAGACCCAGTACTTC

cdr3_length: 17
v_call: TRBV15
d_call: TRBD1
clone_size: few
j_call: TRBJ1-4
cdr3_aa: CATSSGTGGFPNEKLFF
cdr3_nt: TGTGCCACCAGCAGTGGGACAGGGGGGTTCCCTAATGAAAAACTGTTTTTT

cdr3_length: 11
v_call: TRBV7-8
d_call: .
clone_size: .
j_call: TRBJ1-2
cdr3_aa: CASSSGRPPVF
cdr3_nt: TGTGCCAGCAGTTCTGGACGCCCGCCGGTCTTC

cdr3_length: 15
v_call: TRBV20-1
d_call: .
clone_size: .
j_call: TRBJ2-6
cdr3_aa: CSAAADYSGANVLTF
cdr3_nt: TGCAGTGCCGCGGCAGACTACTCTGGGGCCAACGTCCTGACTTTC

cdr3_length: 15
v_call: TRBV4-2
d_call: TRBD2
clone_size: few
j_call: TRBJ2-7
cdr3_aa: CASSQVSSGSYEQYF
cdr3_nt: TGTGCCAGCAGCCAAGTATCTAGCGGGAGTTACGAGCAGTACTTC

cdr3_length: 16
v_call: TRBV7-2
d_call: .
clone_size: .
j_call: TRBJ1-1
cdr3_aa: CASSLARVGQGTEAFF
cdr3_nt: TGTGCCAGCAGCTTAGCGCGGGTGGGGCAGGGCACTGAAGCTTTCTTT

cdr3_length: 13
v_call: TRBV27
d_call: .
clone_size: .
j_call: TRBJ2-1
cdr3_aa: CASSLQGTNEQFF
cdr3_nt: TGTGCCAGCAGTTTACAGGGAACCAATGAGCAGTTCTTC

cdr3_length: 12
v_call: TRBV12-3/TRBV12-4
d_call: TRBD1
clone_size: .
j_call: TRBJ1-1
cdr3_aa: CASSPGGELAFF
cdr3_nt: TGTGCCAGCAGTCCAGGGGGCGAGCTGGCTTTCTTT

cdr3_length: 20
v_call: TRBV7-2
d_call: TRBD2
clone_size: .
j_call: TRBJ2-3
cdr3_aa: CASSPGLAGEQWPPTDTQYF
cdr3_nt: TGTGCCAGCAGCCCCGGACTAGCGGGCGAACAATGGCCCCCCACAGATACGCAGTATTTT

cdr3_length: 13
v_call: TRBV7-2
d_call: .
clone_size: few
j_call: TRBJ1-1
cdr3_aa: CASSTFRNTEAFF
cdr3_nt: TGTGCCAGCAGTACCTTTAGGAACACTGAAGCTTTCTTT

cdr3_length: 16
v_call: TRBV30
d_call: .
clone_size: .
j_call: TRBJ2-3
cdr3_aa: CAWSSEYTSGLDTQYF
cdr3_nt: TGTGCCTGGAGTTCGGAGTACACCTCCGGTTTAGATACGCAGTATTTT

cdr3_length: 20
v_call: TRBV7-9
d_call: TRBD1
clone_size: many
j_call: TRBJ2-2
cdr3_aa: CASSPLRDRVSLPRTGELFF
cdr3_nt: TGTGCCAGCAGCCCTCTGAGGGACAGGGTCTCCCTCCCCCGGACCGGGGAGCTGTTTTTT

cdr3_length: 13
v_call: TRBV3-1
d_call: TRBD1
clone_size: few
j_call: TRBJ1-1
cdr3_aa: CASGDSENTEAFF
cdr3_nt: TGTGCCAGCGGGGACAGCGAGAACACTGAAGCTTTCTTT

cdr3_length: 12
v_call: TRBV18
d_call: .
clone_size: few
j_call: TRBJ2-5
cdr3_aa: CASSRPTGTQYF
cdr3_nt: TGTGCCAGCTCACGCCCTACCGGGACCCAGTACTTC

cdr3_length: 17
v_call: TRBV11-2
d_call: TRBD2
clone_size: .
j_call: TRBJ2-1
cdr3_aa: CASSHKMSGGASHEQFF
cdr3_nt: TGTGCCAGCAGCCATAAAATGTCGGGGGGGGCCTCCCATGAGCAGTTCTTC

cdr3_length: 18
v_call: TRBV6-5
d_call: .
clone_size: .
j_call: TRBJ1-1
cdr3_aa: CASSPLRGGAFQNTEAFF
cdr3_nt: TGTGCCAGCAGCCCCTTACGGGGGGGCGCTTTTCAGAACACTGAAGCTTTCTTT

cdr3_length: 16
v_call: TRBV27
d_call: TRBD1
clone_size: many
j_call: TRBJ1-6
cdr3_aa: CASSLSTGLWFSPLHF
cdr3_nt: TGTGCCAGCAGTTTATCGACAGGGTTGTGGTTTTCACCCCTCCACTTT

cdr3_length: 12
v_call: TRBV20-1
d_call: .
clone_size: few
j_call: TRBJ1-1
cdr3_aa: CSAREAGTEAFF
cdr3_nt: TGCAGTGCTAGAGAGGCGGGCACCGAAGCTTTCTTT

cdr3_length: 17
v_call: TRBV10-3
d_call: TRBD2
clone_size: few
j_call: TRBJ2-3
cdr3_aa: CASAASGRALGTDTQYF
cdr3_nt: TGTGCCAGCGCGGCTAGCGGGAGGGCCCTCGGCACAGATACGCAGTATTTT

cdr3_length: 15
v_call: TRBV28
d_call: .
clone_size: .
j_call: TRBJ2-7
cdr3_aa: CASSRPGTSRSEQYF
cdr3_nt: TGTGCCAGCAGTCGCCCCGGGACTTCCCGCAGCGAGCAGTACTTC

cdr3_length: 18
v_call: TRBV9
d_call: TRBD2
clone_size: few
j_call: TRBJ2-3
cdr3_aa: CASSVGAGGRWSTDTQYF
cdr3_nt: TGTGCCAGCAGCGTAGGAGCGGGGGGGCGCTGGAGCACAGATACGCAGTATTTT

cdr3_length: 17
v_call: TRBV11-2
d_call: .
clone_size: few
j_call: TRBJ2-3
cdr3_aa: CASSLDLDQLLTDTQYF
cdr3_nt: TGTGCCAGCAGCTTAGATTTGGATCAACTCCTCACAGATACGCAGTATTTT

cdr3_length: 14
v_call: TRBV6-2/TRBV6-3
d_call: .
clone_size: medium-sized
j_call: TRBJ1-1
cdr3_aa: CASSSEGGKLEAFF
cdr3_nt: TGTGCCAGCAGCTCTGAGGGAGGGAAACTTGAAGCTTTCTTT

cdr3_length: 14
v_call: TRBV20-1
d_call: TRBD2
clone_size: .
j_call: TRBJ2-5
cdr3_aa: CSARGGGGIETQYF
cdr3_nt: TGCAGTGCTAGAGGCGGGGGGGGGATAGAGACCCAGTACTTC

cdr3_length: 14
v_call: TRBV9
d_call: .
clone_size: .
j_call: TRBJ1-1
cdr3_aa: CASSPEGWGTEAFF
cdr3_nt: TGTGCCAGCAGCCCCGAGGGGTGGGGGACTGAAGCTTTCTTT

cdr3_length: 13
v_call: TRBV14
d_call: .
clone_size: few
j_call: TRBJ2-3
cdr3_aa: CASSQLGPDTQYF
cdr3_nt: TGTGCCAGCAGCCAATTGGGGCCAGATACGCAGTATTTT

cdr3_length: 18
v_call: TRBV4-3
d_call: .
clone_size: few
j_call: TRBJ2-3
cdr3_aa: CASSQGRGSGLDTDTQYF
cdr3_nt: TGCGCCAGCAGCCAAGGCCGCGGGTCGGGCCTGGACACAGATACGCAGTATTTT

cdr3_length: 16
v_call: TRBV14
d_call: .
clone_size: few
j_call: TRBJ2-5
cdr3_aa: CASSRGMTVGRETQYF
cdr3_nt: TGTGCCAGCAGCCGCGGAATGACAGTCGGGCGTGAGACCCAGTACTTC

cdr3_length: 17
v_call: TRBV2
d_call: .
clone_size: .
j_call: TRBJ2-4
cdr3_aa: CASSELINRVAKNIQYF
cdr3_nt: TGTGCCAGCAGTGAACTAATAAACAGGGTTGCCAAAAACATTCAGTACTTC

cdr3_length: 16
v_call: TRBV6-9
d_call: TRBD1
clone_size: .
j_call: TRBJ1-2
cdr3_aa: CASRSPGQGSNYGYTF
cdr3_nt: TGTGCCAGCAGGTCGCCGGGACAGGGATCCAACTATGGCTACACCTTC

cdr3_length: 14
v_call: TRBV6-5
d_call: TRBD1
clone_size: .
j_call: TRBJ1-1
cdr3_aa: CASSQGGWGTEAFF
cdr3_nt: TGTGCCAGCAGTCAAGGGGGCTGGGGCACTGAAGCTTTCTTT

cdr3_length: 12
v_call: TRBV12-3/TRBV12-4
d_call: .
clone_size: .
j_call: TRBJ2-2
cdr3_aa: CASGWNTGELFF
cdr3_nt: TGTGCCAGCGGTTGGAACACCGGGGAGCTGTTTTTT

cdr3_length: 13
v_call: TRBV12-3/TRBV12-4
d_call: .
clone_size: .
j_call: TRBJ2-3
cdr3_aa: CASSLAIADTQYF
cdr3_nt: TGTGCCAGCAGTTTAGCGATCGCAGATACGCAGTATTTT

cdr3_length: 13
v_call: TRBV21-1
d_call: .
clone_size: many
j_call: TRBJ2-7
cdr3_aa: CASSTGDTYEQYF
cdr3_nt: TGTGCCAGCAGTACAGGGGACACCTACGAGCAGTACTTC

cdr3_length: 14
v_call: TRBV5-6
d_call: TRBD2
clone_size: few
j_call: TRBJ2-1
cdr3_aa: CASTFLAGYNEQFF
cdr3_nt: TGTGCCAGCACCTTCCTAGCGGGGTACAATGAGCAGTTCTTC

cdr3_length: 18
v_call: TRBV20-1
d_call: .
clone_size: few
j_call: TRBJ1-6
cdr3_aa: CSASTGGAPSSYNSPLHF
cdr3_nt: TGCAGTGCTTCGACGGGAGGGGCGCCGAGCTCCTATAATTCACCCCTCCACTTT

cdr3_length: 15
v_call: TRBV20-1
d_call: TRBD1
clone_size: .
j_call: TRBJ1-1
cdr3_aa: CSASRTGGDDTEAFF
cdr3_nt: TGCAGTGCTTCCCGGACAGGGGGAGATGACACTGAAGCTTTCTTT

cdr3_length: 14
v_call: TRBV7-8
d_call: .
clone_size: many
j_call: TRBJ1-1
cdr3_aa: CASSLAGKRTEAFF
cdr3_nt: TGTGCCAGCAGCTTAGCGGGGAAGCGCACTGAAGCTTTCTTT

cdr3_length: 16
v_call: TRBV2
d_call: .
clone_size: .
j_call: TRBJ2-1
cdr3_aa: CASSLQAGTNSGEQFF
cdr3_nt: TGTGCCAGCAGTCTCCAGGCGGGAACAAACTCGGGTGAGCAGTTCTTC

cdr3_length: 15
v_call: TRBV2
d_call: .
clone_size: few
j_call: TRBJ1-1
cdr3_aa: CASSDAIGGDTEAFF
cdr3_nt: TGTGCCAGCAGTGACGCGATAGGGGGTGATACTGAAGCTTTCTTT

cdr3_length: 15
v_call: TRBV10-3
d_call: .
clone_size: few
j_call: TRBJ2-7
cdr3_aa: CAISESAGRPYEQYF
cdr3_nt: TGTGCCATCAGTGAGTCGGCGGGCAGGCCCTACGAGCAGTACTTC

cdr3_length: 17
v_call: TRBV3-1
d_call: TRBD2
clone_size: .
j_call: TRBJ2-3
cdr3_aa: CASSQGPSGGITDTQYF
cdr3_nt: TGTGCCAGCAGCCAAGGGCCCAGCGGGGGAATAACAGATACGCAGTATTTT

cdr3_length: 14
v_call: TRBV3-1
d_call: .
clone_size: .
j_call: TRBJ1-6
cdr3_aa: CASSQIEGNSPLHF
cdr3_nt: TGTGCCAGCAGCCAAATTGAAGGAAATTCACCCCTCCACTTT

cdr3_length: 11
v_call: TRBV2
d_call: .
clone_size: few
j_call: TRBJ2-5
cdr3_aa: CASSAEETQYF
cdr3_nt: TGTGCCAGCAGCGCAGAAGAGACCCAGTACTTC

cdr3_length: 14
v_call: TRBV12-3/TRBV12-4
d_call: TRBD1
clone_size: .
j_call: TRBJ2-7
cdr3_aa: CASSTGTGAYEQYF
cdr3_nt: TGTGCCAGCAGCACCGGGACAGGGGCCTACGAGCAGTACTTC

cdr3_length: 17
v_call: TRBV20-1
d_call: .
clone_size: .
j_call: TRBJ1-1
cdr3_aa: CSARSSWQGGFNTEAFF
cdr3_nt: TGCAGTGCTAGGTCAAGTTGGCAGGGAGGATTTAACACTGAAGCTTTCTTT

cdr3_length: 13
v_call: TRBV5-1
d_call: .
clone_size: .
j_call: TRBJ1-1
cdr3_aa: CASHKAGTGEAFF
cdr3_nt: TGCGCCAGCCACAAAGCCGGGACGGGGGAGGCTTTCTTT

cdr3_length: 14
v_call: TRBV9
d_call: .
clone_size: few
j_call: TRBJ1-4
cdr3_aa: CASSVQPTSEKLFF
cdr3_nt: TGTGCCAGCTCGGTCCAACCGACGTCTGAAAAACTGTTTTTT

cdr3_length: 17
v_call: TRBV5-4
d_call: TRBD2
clone_size: few
j_call: TRBJ2-1
cdr3_aa: CASSPGLVGSSYNEQFF
cdr3_nt: TGTGCCAGCAGCCCGGGACTAGTCGGGAGCTCCTACAATGAGCAGTTCTTC

cdr3_length: 14
v_call: TRBV7-2
d_call: .
clone_size: .
j_call: TRBJ1-5
cdr3_aa: CASSLAGGNQPQHF
cdr3_nt: TGTGCCAGCAGCTTAGCGGGGGGTAATCAGCCCCAGCATTTT

cdr3_length: 16
v_call: TRBV5-1
d_call: TRBD1
clone_size: few
j_call: TRBJ1-1
cdr3_aa: CASSVEGQGANTEAFF
cdr3_nt: TGCGCCAGCAGTGTGGAGGGTCAGGGGGCGAACACTGAAGCTTTCTTT

cdr3_length: 15
v_call: TRBV7-2
d_call: .
clone_size: few
j_call: TRBJ1-2
cdr3_aa: CASSLAIWTDKGYTF
cdr3_nt: TGTGCCAGCAGCTTAGCGATTTGGACAGACAAAGGCTACACCTTC

cdr3_length: 14
v_call: TRBV11-2
d_call: .
clone_size: .
j_call: TRBJ2-1
cdr3_aa: CASSLGLKGNEQFF
cdr3_nt: TGTGCCAGCAGCTTGGGTCTTAAGGGCAATGAGCAGTTCTTC

cdr3_length: 17
v_call: TRBV7-2
d_call: .
clone_size: few
j_call: TRBJ2-3
cdr3_aa: CASSPGGGGPSTDTQYF
cdr3_nt: TGTGCCAGCAGCCCTGGGGGGGGGGGCCCAAGCACAGATACGCAGTATTTT

cdr3_length: 16
v_call: TRBV18
d_call: .
clone_size: once
j_call: TRBJ1-3
cdr3_aa: CASSQPGTLGGNTIYF
cdr3_nt: TGTGCCAGCTCGCAACCGGGGACATTGGGAGGAAACACCATATATTTT

cdr3_length: 13
v_call: TRBV5-4
d_call: .
clone_size: .
j_call: TRBJ1-1
cdr3_aa: CASSFLKNTEAFF
cdr3_nt: TGTGCCAGCAGCTTTCTCAAGAACACTGAAGCTTTCTTT

cdr3_length: 14
v_call: TRBV28
d_call: .
clone_size: .
j_call: TRBJ2-5
cdr3_aa: CASSSSGIQETQYF
cdr3_nt: TGTGCCAGCAGTTCGTCCGGGATCCAAGAGACCCAGTACTTC